Listed below are T cell receptor beta chains from one sample, sequenced in a study of the immune and genomic landscape of osteosarcoma. Clones were read by immunoSEQ multiplex PCR, and TCRdb kept only the in-frame ones, dropping some. The sample consists of around 690 clones, approximately 80% of them appearing once. The specimen sequenced was primary tumor tissue from the femur. The receptors here all came from a man aged 25 to 40 with osteosarcoma. The conserved cysteine and the conserved F or W are not part of the CDR3 here. Fields, in order: V gene, CDR3 protein.

V gene: TRBV4-2; CDR3 protein: ASSQKTSGGAETQY
V gene: TRBV6-1; CDR3 protein: ASSEEGGGSYEQY
V gene: TRBV5-6; CDR3 protein: ASSFRGTSTDTQY
V gene: TRBV6-6; CDR3 protein: ASSYAAPNAYEQY
V gene: TRBV10-3; CDR3 protein: AIRDRGLKTYNEQF
V gene: TRBV2; CDR3 protein: ASNSGANVLT
V gene: TRBV7-7; CDR3 protein: ASSSLIMPQSRANVLT
V gene: TRBV11-3; CDR3 protein: ASSLEQDGYNEQF
V gene: TRBV2; CDR3 protein: ASQIGTGNQPQH
V gene: TRBV5-6; CDR3 protein: ASSSRAGYNEQF
V gene: TRBV25-1; CDR3 protein: ASSAPGEMFGHGYT
V gene: TRBV6-5; CDR3 protein: ASTTGAGSRGYT
V gene: TRBV18; CDR3 protein: ASSPLASGASDTQY
V gene: TRBV6-5; CDR3 protein: ASSSTLQGGKRAF
V gene: TRBV4-2; CDR3 protein: ASRLAGGDTGELF
V gene: TRBV6-5; CDR3 protein: ASSYSVSSGNTIY
V gene: TRBV28; CDR3 protein: ASSQTGGPSDTQY
V gene: TRBV27; CDR3 protein: ASSLDFRLMTDTQY
V gene: TRBV28; CDR3 protein: ASSPVGYGTSLGNEQF
V gene: TRBV27; CDR3 protein: ASSLQASGGNTGELF
V gene: TRBV5-1; CDR3 protein: ASSPGSGAGYGYT
V gene: TRBV27; CDR3 protein: ASSLYGGYEQY
V gene: TRBV9; CDR3 protein: ASSVGGDAYEQY
V gene: TRBV5-6; CDR3 protein: ASSKTSLWTGELF
V gene: TRBV6-5; CDR3 protein: ASSYYMNTEAF
V gene: TRBV7-4; CDR3 protein: ASSEGASSQSRANVLT
V gene: TRBV30; CDR3 protein: AWSLMGQHSGGYT
V gene: TRBV27; CDR3 protein: ASSLDGAGGGNSPLH
V gene: TRBV7-2; CDR3 protein: ASSPRQATWNTEAF
V gene: TRBV7-6; CDR3 protein: ASSLELVSYNEQF
V gene: TRBV5-1; CDR3 protein: ASSLAPGRDTEAF
V gene: TRBV15; CDR3 protein: ATGSSSYGYT
V gene: TRBV28; CDR3 protein: ASSLFGDAQETQY
V gene: TRBV6-1; CDR3 protein: ASSELASGPETQY
V gene: TRBV11-3; CDR3 protein: ASSLESTNYGYT
V gene: TRBV9; CDR3 protein: ASSHGAGGSNEQF
V gene: TRBV5-1; CDR3 protein: ASSFHPDRTQPQH